A single sample is the source of the 21 T cell receptor beta chains below, sequenced in a study of blood T cell repertoires in COVID-19. TCRdb's copy holds only in-frame clones and misses some; the assay was immunoSEQ multiplex PCR. Of nearly 40,000 clones listed, roughly 82% were seen once; the top ten hold approximately 15%. The source material was peripheral blood. Every receptor here comes from a man aged 50-60 years with active or convalescent COVID-19.

This clone was detected only once. This chain joins TRBV20-1 and TRBJ1-1; the D gene is possibly TRBD1 (5 bases). This CDR3 has 14 amino acids. The V gene's germline CDR1 is DFQATT and CDR2 SNEGSKA (reference sequence). V was cut by 3 bases and J by 0 bases, with 11 bases left in between. The CDR3 nucleotides are TGCAGTGCTAGTAAGGGGCGGATGAACACTGAAGCTTTCTTT. Its translation: CSASKGRMNTEAFF.

The chain combines TRBV24-1 with TRBJ2-3; perhaps TRBD1 as D (7 bases). Trimming pared 4 bases from V and 1 base from J, leaving 11 bases between. The CDR3 is made up of 15 amino acids. Germline loops: CDR1 KGHDR, CDR2 SFDVKD. The CDR3: CATSDRGDGTDTQYF. The CDR3 nucleotides read TGTGCCACCAGTGACAGGGGGGACGGCACAGATACGCAGTATTTT.

The gene calls are TRBV7-9 and TRBJ1-2; maybe TRBD1 (6 bases). The CDR3 is made up of 14 amino acids. The germline V gene has CDR1 SEHNR and CDR2 FQNEAQ (reference sequence). Trimming pared 4 bases from V and 1 base from J, leaving 10 bases between. CDR3 loop: CASSSGTLNYGYTF. Written as DNA, the CDR3 is TGTGCCAGCAGCTCCGGGACACTTAACTATGGCTACACCTTC.

This clone has only one observation. V gene TRBV4-2 combines with J gene TRBJ2-3, with TRBD2 identical over 10 bases. V gave up 4 bases and J gave up 0 bases; unmatched junction bases: 4. CDR1 and CDR2 (germline): LGHNA, YNFKEQ. The CDR3 loop spans 16 amino acids. CDR3 in DNA: TGTGCCAGCAGCCCGGGTAGCGGGGGGAGCACAGATACGCAGTATTTT. This codes for CASSPGSGGSTDTQYF.

The chain joins TRBV4-1 to TRBJ1-2; the D is unclear. Trimming stripped 1 base from V and 3 bases from J, with 12 bases between. Germline V gene data show CDR1 as MGHRA and CDR2 as YSYEKL. The CDR3 sequence is 15 residues long. CDR3 sequence (DNA): TGCGCCAGCAGCCAAGGGCGAGGAATCGACTATGGCTACACCTTC. Residues: CASSQGRGIDYGYTF.

The chain has TRBV2 and TRBJ1-3; possibly TRBD1 for D (6 bases). V shed 6 bases and J shed 8 bases, with 14 bases lying between them. Germline CDR1 and CDR2: SNHLY and FYNNEI. The CDR3 is made up of 13 amino acids. The CDR3, as DNA: TGTGCCAGCAGAAGGACAGATAGGCACACCATATATTTT. Translating gives CASRRTDRHTIYF.

This clone was counted between two and nine times. V usage is TRBV5-1 and J usage is TRBJ1-2; D possibly corresponds to TRBD1 (5 bases). Germline CDR1 is SGHRS and CDR2 is YFSETQ. CDR3 length equals 15 residues. V dropped 3 bases and J dropped 3 bases, with 15 bases sitting between them. The CDR3 loop reads CASSSGAGEDYGYTF. CDR3 sequence (DNA): TGCGCCAGCAGCTCTGGGGCGGGGGAGGACTATGGCTACACCTTC.

The chain uses TRBV6-1 and TRBJ2-2; no clear D gene. V was pared by 1 base and J by 3 bases, with 15 bases between. This CDR3 comprises 17 residues. The germline V gene encodes CDR1 MNHNS and CDR2 SASEGT. The CDR3 DNA reads TGTGCCAGCAGTGAAGAGCAGGCTATCTGGGACACCGGGGAGCTGTTTTTT. This gives the protein CASSEEQAIWDTGELFF.

This chain joins TRBV15 and TRBJ2-3; TRBD2 agrees at 14 bases. V lost 3 bases and J lost 3; bases outside the gene matches: 2. The CDR3 sequence is 16 residues long. Germline V lookup: CDR1 LNHNV, CDR2 YYDKDF (reference sequence). CDR3 residues: CATSSRLAGGTDTQYF. For the CDR3, the DNA is TGTGCCACCAGCAGTCGACTAGCGGGGGGGACAGATACGCAGTATTTT.

The count of this clone is one. The genes are TRBV7-2 and TRBJ2-3; D remains unclear. The CDR3 runs 13 residues. Germline CDR1 is SGHTA and CDR2 is FQGNSA. Trimming took off 5 bases at V and 5 bases at J, with 11 bases between the two ends. The CDR3 protein is CASSPSYRDTQYF. CDR3 coding DNA: TGTGCCAGCAGCCCTTCTTATAGAGATACGCAGTATTTT.

The J gene is TRBJ2-5, the V gene TRBV27; possibly TRBD2 for D (7 bases). Germline V CDR1 and CDR2: MNHEY, SMNVEV (reference sequence). The V end was cut by 3 bases, the J end by 4 bases, with 24 bases between. The CDR3 is 18 residues long. The CDR3 sequence is CASSFGATRRGAGETQYF. Here the CDR3 DNA reads TGTGCCAGCAGTTTTGGCGCGACCCGTCGGGGGGCAGGAGAGACCCAGTACTTC.

J is TRBJ1-1 and V is TRBV5-6; D is ambiguous. Germline CDR1 SGHDT, CDR2 YYEEEE. The CDR3 is made up of 16 amino acids. V dropped 3 bases and J dropped 4 bases, with 19 bases sitting between them. CDR3 DNA sequence: TGTGCCAGCAGCTCTACAAATAGAGGGTGGGGCACTGAAGCTTTCTTT. Protein product: CASSSTNRGWGTEAFF.

The chain employs TRBV4-2 and TRBJ2-7, with D perhaps TRBD2 (5 bases). The germline gives CDR1 LGHNA, CDR2 YNFKEQ. Deletions cut 6 bases from V and 5 bases from J, with 14 bases between. The CDR3 length is 13 residues. CDR3 residues: CASRPPDSNEQYF. The CDR3 nucleotides are TGTGCCAGCAGACCCCCGGACTCAAACGAGCAGTACTTC.

This clone was observed a single time. The chain couples TRBV10-3 to TRBJ1-2; TRBD1 aligns across 7 bases. Germline lookup yields CDR1 ENHRY and CDR2 SYGVKD. The CDR3 is made up of 14 amino acids. Trimming at V came to 0 bases and at J to 7 bases, leaving 5 bases not matched to a gene. In nucleotides, the CDR3 is TGTGCCATCAGTGAGTCTCAGACAGGGACTGGCTACACCTTC. Translated, it gives CAISESQTGTGYTF.

This clone appeared once. The rearrangement uses TRBV30 and TRBJ1-5, with D possibly being TRBD1 (6 bases). This CDR3 spans 16 amino acids. The V end lost 0 bases, the J end lost 2 bases, and 14 bases lay between the germline ends. Germline V lookup: CDR1 GTSNPN, CDR2 SVGIG (reference sequence). Here the CDR3 DNA reads TGTGCCTGGAGTGTTTTTGGCAGGGGAGGCAATCAGCCCCAGCATTTT. This translates into CAWSVFGRGGNQPQHF.

V usage is TRBV9 and J usage is TRBJ2-1; the D gene is possibly TRBD1 (7 bases). Trimming pared 0 bases from V and 5 bases from J, leaving 15 bases between. Per the germline V gene, CDR1 is SGDLS and CDR2 is YYNGEE. This CDR3 is built from 16 residues. DNA of the CDR3: TGTGCCAGCAGCGTAGTTGGAGGGGGCCTGAACAATGAGCAGTTCTTC. Translated: CASSVVGGGLNNEQFF.

The rearrangement links TRBV12-3 or TRBV12-4 to TRBJ2-5; 10 positions agree with TRBD2. CDR3 size: 13 residues. The V gene end was trimmed by 8 bases and the J gene end by 11 bases; junction bases not matched to a gene: 11. CDR3 bases: TGTGCCAGCCGGCCTAGCGGGGGAGGATCTCAGTACTTC. As protein: CASRPSGGGSQYF.

This clone was counted a few times. CDR3 DNA: TGTGCCAGTAGTATGCGTCTGGGACAGGGGGCTGATCAGCCCCAGCATTTT. It translates to CASSMRLGQGADQPQHF. The chain employs TRBV19 and TRBJ1-5, with TRBD1 matching over 12 bases. The CDR3 covers 17 residues. Germline lookup yields CDR1 LNHDA and CDR2 SQIVND (reference sequence). Trimming removed 3 bases from V and 5 bases from J; junction bases left unmatched: 8. The full variable domain, in which reference TRBV19 and TRBJ1-5 provide the parts outside the CDR3, is DGGITQSPKYLFRKEGQNVTLSCEQNLNHDAMYWYRQDPGQGLRLIYYSQIVNDFQKGDIAEGYSVSREKKESFPLTVTSAQKNPTAFYLCASSMRLGQGADQPQHFGDGTRLSIL.

The V call is TRBV2, the J call TRBJ2-7, with TRBD1 matching 8 bases. Germline lookup yields CDR1 SNHLY and CDR2 FYNNEI. This CDR3 has 13 residues. The CDR3: CASEGQADMGQYF. For the CDR3, the DNA is TGTGCTAGCGAGGGACAGGCGGATATGGGGCAGTACTTC.

The chain employs TRBV18 and TRBJ2-1; tentative D call: TRBD1 (6 bases). This CDR3 has 13 residues. V was shortened by 5 bases and J by 5 bases, with 10 bases between the two germline ends. CDR1 and CDR2 from the germline V gene are KGHSH and LQKENI. CDR3 DNA sequence: TGTGCCAGCTCAGACAGGCGCAACAATGAGCAGTTCTTC. Translated, it gives CASSDRRNNEQFF.

V gene TRBV7-9 combines with J gene TRBJ1-2; possible D gene TRBD1, 6 bases. The germline CDR1 and CDR2 sequences are SEHNR and FQNEAQ (reference sequence). CDR3 size: 19 residues. Trimming pared 0 bases from V and 2 bases from J, leaving 22 bases between. The CDR3 DNA reads TGTGCCAGCAGCTTAGCAGGGGGACGGACCGCCGATAAGAACTATGGCTACACCTTC. As protein: CASSLAGGRTADKNYGYTF.